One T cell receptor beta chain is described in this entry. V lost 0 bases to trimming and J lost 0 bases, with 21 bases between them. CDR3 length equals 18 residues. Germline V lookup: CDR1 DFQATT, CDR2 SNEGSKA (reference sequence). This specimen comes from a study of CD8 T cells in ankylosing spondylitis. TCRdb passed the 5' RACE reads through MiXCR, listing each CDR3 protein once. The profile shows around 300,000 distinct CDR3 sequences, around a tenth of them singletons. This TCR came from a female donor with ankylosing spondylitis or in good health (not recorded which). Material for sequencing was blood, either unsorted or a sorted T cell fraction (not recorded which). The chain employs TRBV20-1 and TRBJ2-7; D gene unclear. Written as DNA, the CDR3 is TGCAGTGCTAGAGATCCCCCCTCAACTATTAGGAGCTCCTACGAGCAGTACTTC. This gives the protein CSARDPPSTIRSSYEQYF.